The clone carrying this TCR beta chain showed up just once. Antigen unknown. V was shortened by 4 bases and J by 0 bases, with 13 bases between the two germline ends. CDR1 is LGHNA and CDR2 is YNFKEQ in the germline V gene. This CDR3 has 15 amino acids. This sample is part of a study of T cell responses to AZD1222 COVID-19 vaccine. Study-level points and caveats: Two doses of AZD1222 preceded a rise in Spike-specific TCR breadth and depth. Reportedly, close to half of spike-specific TCRs are directed against unmutated variant regions.

Sequenced by immunoSEQ multiplex PCR; TCRdb stores in-frame clones only, minus some. The sample includes approximately 150,000 clones, under 95% of them seen just once. This specimen consisted of peripheral blood, obtained on day 0 of AZD1222 vaccination. This sequence originates from an adult in good health. V is TRBV4-2 and J is TRBJ2-7, with D maybe TRBD2 (5 bases). For the CDR3, the DNA is TGTGCCAGCAGCCGCCCGAGGGCGGCCTCCTACGAGCAGTACTTC. Encoded protein: CASSRPRAASYEQYF.